This T cell receptor (beta chain) was captured in a study of blood T cell repertoires in COVID-19. The wider study: Both acute and convalescent COVID-19 samples were obtained from the United States, Italy and Spain. PBMCs, B-cell-depleted T cells, or T cells were the source of the cDNA or gDNA that made up the material.

In the authors' methods: Reference gene primers were amplified, and this amplification served to estimate nucleated cell counts. Sequenced by immunoSEQ multiplex PCR; TCRdb stores in-frame clones only, minus some. Clone size and V and J calls were adopted from that table, with D and trimming inferred from the DNA. Among over 300,000 clones listed, 70% to 90% were seen once. V trimming: 0 bases; J trimming: 8 bases; junction bases outside the gene matches: 13. Germline V gene data show CDR1 as SGHDT and CDR2 as YYEEEE. CDR3 size: 17 residues. This rearrangement joins TRBV5-6 to TRBJ2-4; 8 bases are a match to TRBD1. Specimen: peripheral blood. The clonotype was recovered from a man in his forties or fifties with acute or convalescent COVID-19. The CDR3 reads CASSLAQTGDRVDIQYF. The CDR3 nucleotides are TGTGCCAGCAGCTTGGCTCAGACAGGGGATCGGGTGGACATTCAGTACTTC.